The clone carrying this T cell receptor (beta chain) was found a few times. This CDR3 comprises 16 residues. The V and J ends lost 1 base and 1 base respectively, with 8 bases between them. CDR1 is LGHNA and CDR2 is YNFKEQ in the germline V gene. This record comes from a study of shared T cell receptors in the human thymus. Sequenced by immunoSEQ multiplex PCR; TCRdb stores in-frame clones only, minus some. The table records about 500,000 clones, around 78% of them present only once. The sample was also linked to a second study, of human thymus T cells.

Sequencing used thymocytes. J is TRBJ2-6 and V is TRBV4-2; D might be TRBD1 (5 bases). The sequence came from a boy younger than two with a congenital heart defect. CDR3 in amino acids: CASSQGQGSGANVLTF. The DNA for the CDR3 is TGTGCCAGCAGCCAAGGCCAGGGATCTGGGGCCAACGTCCTGACTTTC.